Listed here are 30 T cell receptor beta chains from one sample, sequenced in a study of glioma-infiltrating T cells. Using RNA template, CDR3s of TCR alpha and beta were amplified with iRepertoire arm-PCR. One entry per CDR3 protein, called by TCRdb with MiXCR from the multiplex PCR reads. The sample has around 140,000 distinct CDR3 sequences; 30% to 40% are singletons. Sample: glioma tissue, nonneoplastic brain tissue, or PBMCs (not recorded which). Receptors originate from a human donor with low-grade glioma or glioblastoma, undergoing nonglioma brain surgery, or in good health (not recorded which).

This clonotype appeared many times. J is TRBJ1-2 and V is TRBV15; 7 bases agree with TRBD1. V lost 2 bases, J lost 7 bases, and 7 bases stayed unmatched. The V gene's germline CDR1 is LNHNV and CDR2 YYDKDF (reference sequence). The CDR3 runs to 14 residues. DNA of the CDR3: TGTGCCACCAGCAGACCCACAGGGGAAGGTGGCTACACCTTC. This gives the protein CATSRPTGEGGYTF.

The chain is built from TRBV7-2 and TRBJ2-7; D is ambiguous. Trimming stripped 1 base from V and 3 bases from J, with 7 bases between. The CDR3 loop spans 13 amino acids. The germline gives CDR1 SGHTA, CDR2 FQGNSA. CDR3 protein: CASSLGYNYEQYF. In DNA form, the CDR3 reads TGTGCCAGCAGCTTAGGGTACAACTACGAGCAGTACTTC.

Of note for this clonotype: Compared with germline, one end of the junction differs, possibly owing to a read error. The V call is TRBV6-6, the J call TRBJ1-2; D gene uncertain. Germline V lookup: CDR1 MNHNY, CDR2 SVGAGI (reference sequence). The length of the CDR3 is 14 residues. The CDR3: CAGSSAGSDYGYTF. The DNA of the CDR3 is TGTGCCGGCAGTTCTGCGGGGTCGGACTATGGCTACACCTTC.

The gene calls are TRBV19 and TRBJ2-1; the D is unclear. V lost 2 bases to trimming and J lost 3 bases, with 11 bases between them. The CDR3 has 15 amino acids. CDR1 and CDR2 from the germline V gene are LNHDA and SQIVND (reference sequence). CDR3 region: CASSIHSADYNEQFF. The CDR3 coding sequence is TGTGCCAGTAGTATACACAGTGCTGACTACAATGAGCAGTTCTTC.

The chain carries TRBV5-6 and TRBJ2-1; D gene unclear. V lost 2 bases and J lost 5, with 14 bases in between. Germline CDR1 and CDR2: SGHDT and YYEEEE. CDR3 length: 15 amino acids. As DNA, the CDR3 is TGTGCCAGCAGCTTAGGTCCAGGAATTGACAATGAGCAGTTCTTC. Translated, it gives CASSLGPGIDNEQFF.

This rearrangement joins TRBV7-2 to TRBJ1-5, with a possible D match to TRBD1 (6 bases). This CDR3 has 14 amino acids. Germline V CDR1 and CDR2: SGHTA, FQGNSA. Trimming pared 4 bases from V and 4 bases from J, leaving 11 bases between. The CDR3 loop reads CASSYRGQNQPQHF. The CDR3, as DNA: TGTGCCAGCAGCTACCGGGGGCAAAATCAGCCCCAGCATTTT.

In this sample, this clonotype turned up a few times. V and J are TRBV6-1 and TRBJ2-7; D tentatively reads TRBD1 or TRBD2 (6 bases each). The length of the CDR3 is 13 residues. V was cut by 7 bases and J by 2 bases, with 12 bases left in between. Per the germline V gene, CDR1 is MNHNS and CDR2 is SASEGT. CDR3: CASTGGPAYEQYF. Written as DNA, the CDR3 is TGTGCCAGCACTGGGGGGCCAGCCTACGAGCAGTACTTC.

The CDR3 sequence: CASSPSNEKLFF. The CDR3 DNA reads as TGTGCCAGCAGCCCCTCTAATGAAAAACTGTTTTTT. This chain links TRBV28 with TRBJ1-4; D not certain. CDR1 is MDHEN and CDR2 is SYDVKM in the germline V gene. The V end lost 6 bases, the J end lost 3 bases, and 5 bases lay between the germline ends. CDR3 size: 12 residues.

The CDR3 bases are TGCAGTGCTAGAGACGGGGCAGGGGGCGCGGATGAGCAGTTCTTC. Protein: CSARDGAGGADEQFF. The chain joins TRBV20-1 to TRBJ2-1; 8 nucleotides align to TRBD1. CDR3 length equals 15 residues. V was pared by 0 bases and J by 8 bases, with 9 bases of the junction left unmatched. The V gene's germline CDR1 is DFQATT and CDR2 SNEGSKA (reference sequence).

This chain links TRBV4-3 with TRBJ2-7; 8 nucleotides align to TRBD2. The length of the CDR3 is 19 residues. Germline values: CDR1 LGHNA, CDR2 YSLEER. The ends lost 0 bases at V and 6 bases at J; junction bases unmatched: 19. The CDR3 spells CASSQDGGLKAGARTEQYF. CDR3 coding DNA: TGCGCCAGCAGCCAAGATGGAGGGCTAAAAGCGGGAGCCCGGACCGAGCAGTACTTC.

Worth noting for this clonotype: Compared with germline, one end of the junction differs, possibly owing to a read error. The CDR3 DNA reads as TGTGCCAGCAGCTTTAGAACAGGACCTGGGCTTCTAGCTCCCTCCTACAATGGGCAGTTCTTC. Translating gives CASSFRTGPGLLAPSYNGQFF. This rearrangement joins TRBV7-9 to TRBJ2-1; D may match TRBD1 or TRBD2 (5 bases each). Germline V gene lookup returns CDR1 SEHNR and CDR2 FQNEAQ (reference sequence). The CDR3 covers 21 residues.

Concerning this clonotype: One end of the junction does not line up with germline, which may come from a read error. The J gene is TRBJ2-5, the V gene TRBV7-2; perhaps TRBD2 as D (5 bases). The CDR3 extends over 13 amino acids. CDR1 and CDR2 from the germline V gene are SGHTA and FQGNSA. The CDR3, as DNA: TGTGCCCGCAGCTTAGTTAGCGCGGAGACCCAGTACTTC. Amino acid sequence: CARSLVSAETQYF. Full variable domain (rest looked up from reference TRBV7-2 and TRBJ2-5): GAGVSQSPSNKVTEKGKDVELRCDPISGHTALYWYRQSLGQGLEFLIYFQGNSAPDKSGLPSDRFSAERTGGSVSTLTIQRTQQEDSAVYLCARSLVSAETQYFGPGTRLLVL.

The CDR3 DNA reads TGTGCCAGCAGTTCCGGACGCAGAACCAAAAACATTCAGTACTTC. Residues: CASSSGRRTKNIQYF. V usage is TRBV27 and J usage is TRBJ2-4; D remains ambiguous. Germline-derived CDR1 and CDR2 are MNHEY and SMNVEV (reference sequence). Between the trimmed V and J ends, which lost 4 bases and 2 bases, there was a span of 12 bases. The length of the CDR3 is 15 residues.

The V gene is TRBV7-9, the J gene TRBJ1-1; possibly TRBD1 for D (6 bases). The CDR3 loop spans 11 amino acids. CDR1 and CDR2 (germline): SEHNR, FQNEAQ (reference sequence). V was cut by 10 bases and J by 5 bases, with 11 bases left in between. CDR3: CATQTGTEAFF. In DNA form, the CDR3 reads TGTGCCACCCAAACAGGGACTGAAGCTTTCTTT.

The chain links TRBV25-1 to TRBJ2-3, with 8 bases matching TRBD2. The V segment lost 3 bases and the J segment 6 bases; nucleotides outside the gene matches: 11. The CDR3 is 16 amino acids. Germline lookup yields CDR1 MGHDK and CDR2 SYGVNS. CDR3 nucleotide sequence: TGTGCCAGCAGTGACTTCGACGGGGGGGCCAGCGATACGCAGTATTTT. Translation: CASSDFDGGASDTQYF.

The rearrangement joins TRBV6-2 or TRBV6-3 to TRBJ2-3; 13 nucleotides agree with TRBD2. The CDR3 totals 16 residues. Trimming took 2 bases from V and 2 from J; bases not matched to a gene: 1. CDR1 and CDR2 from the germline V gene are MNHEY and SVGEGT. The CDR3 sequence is CASSYGLAGATDTQYF. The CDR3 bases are TGTGCCAGCAGTTACGGACTAGCGGGAGCCACAGATACGCAGTATTTT.

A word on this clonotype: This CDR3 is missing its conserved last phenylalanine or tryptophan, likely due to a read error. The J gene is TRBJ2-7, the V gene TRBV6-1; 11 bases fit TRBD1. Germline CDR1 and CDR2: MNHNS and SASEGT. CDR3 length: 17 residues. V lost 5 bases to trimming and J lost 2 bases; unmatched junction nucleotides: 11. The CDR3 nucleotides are TGTGCCAGCAGTTTAAGGTGGGCGGGACAGGGGGCCTACGAGCAGTACTCC. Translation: CASSLRWAGQGAYEQYS.

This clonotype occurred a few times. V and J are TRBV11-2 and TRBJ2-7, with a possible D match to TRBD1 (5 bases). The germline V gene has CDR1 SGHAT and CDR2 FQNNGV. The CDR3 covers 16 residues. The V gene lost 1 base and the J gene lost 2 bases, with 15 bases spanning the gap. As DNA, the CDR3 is TGTGCCAGCAGCTTAGGATCAGCAGGGCCCACCTACGAGCAGTACTTC. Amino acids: CASSLGSAGPTYEQYF.

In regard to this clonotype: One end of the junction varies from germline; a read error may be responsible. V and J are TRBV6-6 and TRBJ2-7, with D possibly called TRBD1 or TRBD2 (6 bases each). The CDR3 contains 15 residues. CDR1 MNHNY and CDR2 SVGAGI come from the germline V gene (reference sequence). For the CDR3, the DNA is TGTGCCAGCAGTTACTCGTGGGGGGCCCCCTACGAGAAGTACTTC. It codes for CASSYSWGAPYEKYF.

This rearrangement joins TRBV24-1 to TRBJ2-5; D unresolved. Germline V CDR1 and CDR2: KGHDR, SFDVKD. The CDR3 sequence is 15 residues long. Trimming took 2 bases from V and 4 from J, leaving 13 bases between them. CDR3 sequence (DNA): TGTGCCACCAGTGATTACTCGGGCAAGCCAGAGACCCAGTACTTC. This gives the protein CATSDYSGKPETQYF.

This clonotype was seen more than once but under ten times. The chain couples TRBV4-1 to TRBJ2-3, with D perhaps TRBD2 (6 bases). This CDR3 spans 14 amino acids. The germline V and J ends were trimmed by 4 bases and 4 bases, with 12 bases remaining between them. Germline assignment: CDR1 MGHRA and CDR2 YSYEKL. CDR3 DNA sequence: TGCGCCAGCAGCCCCCGACTAGAACCAGATACGCAGTATTTT. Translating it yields CASSPRLEPDTQYF.

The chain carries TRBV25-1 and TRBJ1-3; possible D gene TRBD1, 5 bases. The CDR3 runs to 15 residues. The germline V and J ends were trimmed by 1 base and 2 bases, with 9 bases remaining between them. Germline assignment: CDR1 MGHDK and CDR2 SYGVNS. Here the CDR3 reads CASSESGGPGNTIYF. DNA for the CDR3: TGTGCCAGCAGTGAATCTGGGGGACCTGGAAACACCATATATTTT.

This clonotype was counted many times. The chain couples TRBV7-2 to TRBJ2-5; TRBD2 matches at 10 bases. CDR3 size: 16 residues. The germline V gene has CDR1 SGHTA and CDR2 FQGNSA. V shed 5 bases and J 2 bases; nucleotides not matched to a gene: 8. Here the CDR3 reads CASSPQLAGYQETQYF. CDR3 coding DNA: TGTGCCAGCAGCCCCCAACTAGCGGGGTATCAAGAGACCCAGTACTTC.

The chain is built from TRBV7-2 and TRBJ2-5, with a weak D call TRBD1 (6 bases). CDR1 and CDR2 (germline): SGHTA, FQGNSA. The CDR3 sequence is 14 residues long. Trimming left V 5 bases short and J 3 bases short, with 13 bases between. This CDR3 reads CASSLDPGEETQYF. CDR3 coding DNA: TGTGCCAGCAGCCTAGACCCAGGGGAAGAGACCCAGTACTTC.

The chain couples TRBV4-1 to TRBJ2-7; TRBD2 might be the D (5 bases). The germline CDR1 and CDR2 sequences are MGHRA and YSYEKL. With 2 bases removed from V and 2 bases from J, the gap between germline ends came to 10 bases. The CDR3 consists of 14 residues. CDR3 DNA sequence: TGCGCCAGCAGCCAAACCGGGAAACCCTACGAGCAGTACTTC. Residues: CASSQTGKPYEQYF.

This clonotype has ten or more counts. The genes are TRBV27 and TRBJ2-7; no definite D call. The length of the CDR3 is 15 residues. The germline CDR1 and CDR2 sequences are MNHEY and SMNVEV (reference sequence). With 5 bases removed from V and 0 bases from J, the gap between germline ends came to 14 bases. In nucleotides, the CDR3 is TGTGCCAGCAGTACCCACTCCCCGAGCTCCTACGAGCAGTACTTC. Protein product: CASSTHSPSSYEQYF.

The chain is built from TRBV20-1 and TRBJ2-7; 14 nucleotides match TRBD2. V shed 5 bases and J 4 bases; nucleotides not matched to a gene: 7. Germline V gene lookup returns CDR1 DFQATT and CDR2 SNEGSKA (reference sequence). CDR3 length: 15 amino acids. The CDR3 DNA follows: TGCAGTGCTCTCGGACTAGCGGGGGGTATGTACGAGCAGTACTTC. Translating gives CSALGLAGGMYEQYF.

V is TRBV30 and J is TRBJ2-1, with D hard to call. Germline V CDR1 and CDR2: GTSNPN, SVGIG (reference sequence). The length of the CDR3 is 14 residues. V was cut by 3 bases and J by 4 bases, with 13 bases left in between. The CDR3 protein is CAWRSWAAYNEQFF. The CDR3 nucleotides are TGTGCCTGGAGGAGTTGGGCCGCTTACAATGAGCAGTTCTTC.

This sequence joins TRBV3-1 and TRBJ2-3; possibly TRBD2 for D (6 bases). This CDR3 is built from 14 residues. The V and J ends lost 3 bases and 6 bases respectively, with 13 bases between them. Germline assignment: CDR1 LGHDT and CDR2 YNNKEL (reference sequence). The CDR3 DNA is TGTGCCAGCAGCCAGGGACTCCAGTCGGATACGCAGTATTTT. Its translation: CASSQGLQSDTQYF.

CDR3 bases: TGTGCCTGCCGAAAAAGTCGGTCAGCCTACAATGAGCAGTTCTTC. This codes for CACRKSRSAYNEQFF. This rearrangement joins TRBV6-1 to TRBJ2-1; unclear D gene. CDR1 is MNHNS, CDR2 SASEGT, per germline. Trimming removed 11 bases from V and 2 bases from J, with 19 bases in between. The CDR3 extends over 15 amino acids.